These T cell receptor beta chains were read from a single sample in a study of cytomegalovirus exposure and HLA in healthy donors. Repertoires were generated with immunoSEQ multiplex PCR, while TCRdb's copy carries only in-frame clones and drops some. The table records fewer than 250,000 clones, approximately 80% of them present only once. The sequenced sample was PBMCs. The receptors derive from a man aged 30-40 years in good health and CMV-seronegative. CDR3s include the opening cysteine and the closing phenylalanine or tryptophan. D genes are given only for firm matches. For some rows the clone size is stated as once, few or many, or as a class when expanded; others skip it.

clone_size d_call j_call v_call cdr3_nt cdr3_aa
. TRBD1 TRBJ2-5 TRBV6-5 TGTGCCAGCAGACCAACAGGGGGCACGGAGACCCAGTACTTC CASRPTGGTETQYF
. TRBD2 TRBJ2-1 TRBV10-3 TGTGCCATCAGATCCGGACTAGCGGAGCAGTTCTTC CAIRSGLAEQFF
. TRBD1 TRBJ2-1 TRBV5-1 TGCGCCAGCAGCAACCTCGGACAGGGTATTTGGAATGAGCAGTTCTTC CASSNLGQGIWNEQFF
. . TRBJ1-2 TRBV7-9 TGTGCCAGCAGCCGACGGACAGCCGTCTCCTTC CASSRRTAVSF
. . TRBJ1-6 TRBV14 TGTGCCAGCAGCCAAGACCTCGTCTATTTTAATTCACCCCTCCACTTT CASSQDLVYFNSPLHF
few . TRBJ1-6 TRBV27 TGTGCCAGCAGGACCCAGGGCGATAATTCACCCCTCCACTTT CASRTQGDNSPLHF
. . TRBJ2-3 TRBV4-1 TGCGCCAGCAGCCAATTGACAGGCGGTCTTGATGAAGATACGCAGTATTTT CASSQLTGGLDEDTQYF
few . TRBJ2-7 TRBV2 TGTGCCAGCAGTGAAGCAGGGGGATGGAGCTCCTACGAGCAGTACTTC CASSEAGGWSSYEQYF
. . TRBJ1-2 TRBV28 TGTGCCAGCAGTTTCGGGGGAAGCGGTTACTATGGCTACACCTTC CASSFGGSGYYGYTF
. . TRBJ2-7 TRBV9 TGTGCCAGCAGCGTAGGTGGCTCCACCTACGAGCAGTACTTC CASSVGGSTYEQYF
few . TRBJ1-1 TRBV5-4 TGTGCCAGCAGCACCGACAGGACGTACACTGAAGCTTTCTTT CASSTDRTYTEAFF
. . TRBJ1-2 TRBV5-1 TGCGCCAGCAGCTTGGCAGGGGATGGCTACACCTTC CASSLAGDGYTF
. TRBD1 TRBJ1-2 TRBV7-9 TGTTCCAGCAGCTCTACTTCATTAGACAGGGATGAGGATGGCTACACCTTC CSSSSTSLDRDEDGYTF
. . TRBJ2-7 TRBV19 TGTGCCAGTAGCCCCGGGGGGCTCCCTTACGAGCAGTACTTC CASSPGGLPYEQYF
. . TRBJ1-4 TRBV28 TGTGCCAGCAGTTTATACAGATTGAATGAAAAACTGTTTTTT CASSLYRLNEKLFF
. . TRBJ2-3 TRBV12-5 TGTGCTAGTGGTTTGAGCCTTACTAGTGTTAGCACAGATACGCAGTATTTT CASGLSLTSVSTDTQYF
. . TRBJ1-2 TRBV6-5 TGTGCCAGCGGCCCACAGCTAAACTATGGCTACACCTTC CASGPQLNYGYTF
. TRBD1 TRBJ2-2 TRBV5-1 TGCGCCAGCAGCTTGCCGGCAGGGGGTACCGGGGAGCTGTTTTTT CASSLPAGGTGELFF
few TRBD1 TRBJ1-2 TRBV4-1 TGCGCCAGCAGCCAAGATGGTACACAGGGGGCCTATGGCTACACCTTC CASSQDGTQGAYGYTF
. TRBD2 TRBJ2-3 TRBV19 TGTGCCAGTAGTATGGGTAGCGGGGGGGCAGATACGCAGTATTTT CASSMGSGGADTQYF
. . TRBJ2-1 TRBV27 TGTGCCAGCAGTTCTCCCAAGACAGGCGGGCCATACAATGAGCAGTTCTTC CASSSPKTGGPYNEQFF
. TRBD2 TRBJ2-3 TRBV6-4 TGTGCCAGCCGGGGGGGGTTCACAGATACGCAGTATTTT CASRGGFTDTQYF
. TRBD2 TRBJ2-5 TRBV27 TGTGCCAGCAGTAGGCTAGCGGGGGGCCAGTACCAAGAGACCCAGTACTTC CASSRLAGGQYQETQYF
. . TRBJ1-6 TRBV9 TGTGCCAGCAGCGTGAAATCGGAGAGCTCCTATAATTCACCCCTCCACTTT CASSVKSESSYNSPLHF
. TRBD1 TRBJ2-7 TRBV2 TGTGCCAGCAGGCCTGGACAGGGGGCTTCCTACGAGCAGTACTTC CASRPGQGASYEQYF
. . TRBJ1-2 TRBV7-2 TGTGCCAGCAGCGGGGCTGAAGTCGGCTATGGCTACACCTTC CASSGAEVGYGYTF
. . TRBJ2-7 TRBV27 TGTGCCAGCAGTCTGACTTCAAGCTCCTACGAGCAGTACTTC CASSLTSSSYEQYF
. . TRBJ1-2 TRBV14 TGTGCCAGCAGCCAAGTGGGGCGCAACTATGGCTACACCTTC CASSQVGRNYGYTF
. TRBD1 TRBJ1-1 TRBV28 TGTGCCAGCAGTTTCTCTGACAGGGGTGAAGCTTTCTTT CASSFSDRGEAFF
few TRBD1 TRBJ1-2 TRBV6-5 TGTGCCAGCAGCATCAGGGGGATCTATGGCTACACCTTC CASSIRGIYGYTF
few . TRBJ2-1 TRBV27 TGTGCCAGCCGAGTAGACACACGGAGGACCAATGAGCAGTTCTTC CASRVDTRRTNEQFF
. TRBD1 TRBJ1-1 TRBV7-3 TGTGCCAGCAGCATCGGACAGGGGGCGAACACTGAAGCTTTCTTT CASSIGQGANTEAFF
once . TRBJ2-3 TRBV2 TGTGCCAGCAGTGAAGGACAGGGCGGGGGCACAGATACGCAGTATTTT CASSEGQGGGTDTQYF
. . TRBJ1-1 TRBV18 TGTGCCAGCTCACCACGCAGGGGCACTGAAGCTTTCTTT CASSPRRGTEAFF
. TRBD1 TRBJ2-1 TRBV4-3 TGCGCCAGCAGCTCCCGGGACAGGGGGCTTTTTGAGCAGTTCTTC CASSSRDRGLFEQFF
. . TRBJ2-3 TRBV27 TGTGCCAGCAGTCTCCCCCCCGGCAGGTCTAGCACAGATACGCAGTATTTT CASSLPPGRSSTDTQYF
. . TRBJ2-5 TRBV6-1 TGTGCCAGCAGTGAAGGCCGCCTGAGAGAGACCCAGTACTTC CASSEGRLRETQYF
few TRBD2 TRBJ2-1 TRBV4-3 TGCGCCAGCAGCCAAGCCTTAGGACTAGCGGGGGGCAGCCCCACCTACAATGAGCAGTTCTTC CASSQALGLAGGSPTYNEQFF
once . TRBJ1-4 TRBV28 TGTGCCAGCAGTTTAACCAGGAATGAAAAACTGTTTTTT CASSLTRNEKLFF
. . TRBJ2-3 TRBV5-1 TGCGCCAGCAGCAAGGGGTGGTATACGCAGTATTTT CASSKGWYTQYF
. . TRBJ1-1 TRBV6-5 TGTGCCAGCGGACCACAGGGAAACACTGAAGCTTTCTTT CASGPQGNTEAFF
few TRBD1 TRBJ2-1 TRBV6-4 TGTGCAAGCAGAGACGGTATACCGGGACAGGGGGGATCTGAGCAGTTCTTC CASRDGIPGQGGSEQFF
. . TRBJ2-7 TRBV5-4 TGTGCCAGCAGCTTGGAAACAGGGTACTCCTACGAGCAGTACTTC CASSLETGYSYEQYF
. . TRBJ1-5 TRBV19 TGTGCCAGTAGTATACCCGCCGGAGGATCGCCTGGAGGGCCCCAGCATTTT CASSIPAGGSPGGPQHF
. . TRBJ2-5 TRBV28 TGTGCCAGCAGCCTGGGATTTAGAGGGGGATGGGGAGAGACCCAGTACTTC CASSLGFRGGWGETQYF
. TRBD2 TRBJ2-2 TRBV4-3 TGCGCCAGCAGCCTCCGGGACTACCTCGGAACCGGGGAGCTGTTTTTT CASSLRDYLGTGELFF